This T cell receptor (beta chain) was obtained from a study of blood T cells in healthy people across ages. Trimming pared 6 bases from V and 3 bases from J, leaving 15 bases between. Germline V gives CDR1 MNHEY, CDR2 SMNVEV (reference sequence). The CDR3 sequence is 14 residues long. With a J-beta primer mix and a sample-barcoded 5' primer, a second PCR ran about 7 to 12 cycles. One entry per CDR3 protein, called by TCRdb with MiXCR from the 5' RACE reads. The sample records 890,000 or so distinct CDR3 sequences, around 62% being singletons. The clonotype comes from a man under 40 in good health. Input material: blood. V usage is TRBV27 and J usage is TRBJ2-7; maybe TRBD2 (5 bases). CDR3 nucleotides: TGTGCCAGCAGCCCCGGGATGCGTCTCTACGAGCAGTACTTC. The encoded protein is CASSPGMRLYEQYF.